What follows are 11 T cell receptor beta chains derived from one specimen sequenced in a study of monozygotic twins with inflammatory bowel disease (dated by TCRdb to the late 2010s). The library was obtained by 5' RACE. Sequencing took place on an Illumina HiSeq 2500. TCRdb reprocessed the raw reads; every CDR3 protein sequence is a single record, and DNA is not supplied. The table held for this sample gives about 210,000 distinct CDR3 sequences. The ten largest make up under 8.5% of the sample. The specimen sequenced was blood. The receptors were gathered from a human donor with ulcerative colitis or Crohn's disease, or a healthy co-twin of an affected twin (not recorded which).

This chain connects TRBV18 to TRBJ1-5; TCRdb's D call, TRBD1, is unchecked because there is no DNA. This CDR3 is built from 15 residues. Per the germline V gene, CDR1 is KGHSH and CDR2 is LQKENI. The CDR3 region is CASSPTGTGNQPQHF.

The J gene is TRBJ2-1, the V gene TRBV19. The CDR3 runs to 13 residues. The germline gives CDR1 LNHDA, CDR2 SQIVND (reference sequence). The CDR3 reads CASSIMNYNEQFF.

The chain uses TRBV4-3 and TRBJ2-3. The CDR3 is made up of 14 amino acids. Per the germline V gene, CDR1 is LGHNA and CDR2 is YSLEER. The CDR3 region is CASSPSVRTDTQYF.

The rearrangement links TRBV4-3 to TRBJ2-1; TCRdb's D call of TRBD1 is untestable without DNA. This CDR3 has 16 residues. Germline V gene data show CDR1 as LGHNA and CDR2 as YSLEER. This CDR3 is CASSQEWGQGFNEQFF.

The chain joins TRBV5-4 to TRBJ1-6. The CDR3 totals 12 residues. Germline CDR1 SGHNT, CDR2 YYREEE (reference sequence). CDR3 residues: CASSFNDSPLHF.

The chain recombines TRBV20-1 with TRBJ2-2. The CDR3 covers 14 residues. CDR1 and CDR2 from the germline V gene are DFQATT and SNEGSKA (reference sequence). The CDR3 sequence: CSARGLANTGELFF.

This chain joins TRBV12-3 or TRBV12-4 and TRBJ1-1; TCRdb's D gene call, TRBD1, goes unchecked for lack of DNA. This CDR3 is 15 amino acids long. The CDR3 loop reads CASSSWTGQNTEAFF.

This chain's CDR3 is CASSDTLAGGLIEQFF. The chain links TRBV12-3 or TRBV12-4 to TRBJ2-1; TCRdb designates TRBD2, a call that cannot be tested without DNA. This CDR3 is 16 amino acids long.

The CDR3 region is CASSLVGQGIETQYF. The chain joins TRBV7-9 to TRBJ2-5; TCRdb names TRBD1, which stays unverified in the absence of DNA. Looked up from germline, CDR1 is SEHNR and CDR2 is FQNEAQ (reference sequence). The CDR3 spans 15 residues.

J is TRBJ1-1 and V is TRBV5-1; the TRBD1 assignment by TCRdb is unverifiable without DNA. Germline V gene data show CDR1 as SGHRS and CDR2 as YFSETQ. The CDR3 runs 14 residues. CDR3 protein: CASRVQGSSTEAFF.

This rearrangement joins TRBV5-1 to TRBJ2-3. This CDR3 comprises 14 residues. Per the germline V gene, CDR1 is SGHRS and CDR2 is YFSETQ. CDR3 sequence reads: CASSLDRLTDTQYF.